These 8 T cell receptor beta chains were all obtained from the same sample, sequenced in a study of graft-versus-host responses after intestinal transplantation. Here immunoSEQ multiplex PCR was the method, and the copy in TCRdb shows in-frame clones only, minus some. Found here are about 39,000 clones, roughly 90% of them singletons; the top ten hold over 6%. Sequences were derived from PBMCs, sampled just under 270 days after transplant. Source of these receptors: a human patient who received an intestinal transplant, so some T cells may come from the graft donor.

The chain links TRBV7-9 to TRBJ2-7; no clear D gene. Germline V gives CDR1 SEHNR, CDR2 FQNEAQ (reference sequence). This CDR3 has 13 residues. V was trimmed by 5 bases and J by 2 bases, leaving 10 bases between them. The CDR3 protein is CASSPSETYEQYF. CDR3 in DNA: TGTGCCAGCAGCCCCTCAGAGACCTACGAGCAGTACTTC.

CDR3 region: CASSLDVGYEQYF. The CDR3 region has the DNA TGTGCCAGCAGCTTAGATGTAGGCTACGAGCAGTACTTC. The chain employs TRBV7-9 and TRBJ2-7; D unclear. The germline V and J ends were trimmed by 1 base and 3 bases, with 7 bases remaining between them. CDR1 is SEHNR and CDR2 is FQNEAQ in the germline V gene (reference sequence). This CDR3 comprises 13 residues.

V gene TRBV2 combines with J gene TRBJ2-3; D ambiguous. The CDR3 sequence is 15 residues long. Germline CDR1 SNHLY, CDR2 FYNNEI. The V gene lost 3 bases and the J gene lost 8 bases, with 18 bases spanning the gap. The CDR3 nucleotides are TGTGCCAGCAGTGATCGGGCCCCTATAGTGGGTACGCAGTATTTT. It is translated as CASSDRAPIVGTQYF.

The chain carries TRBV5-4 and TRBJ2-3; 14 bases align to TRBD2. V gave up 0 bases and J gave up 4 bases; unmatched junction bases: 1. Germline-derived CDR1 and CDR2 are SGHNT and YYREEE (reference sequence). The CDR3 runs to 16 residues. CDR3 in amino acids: CASSLGLAGGPDTQYF. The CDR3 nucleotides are TGTGCCAGCAGCTTGGGACTAGCGGGGGGGCCAGATACGCAGTATTTT.

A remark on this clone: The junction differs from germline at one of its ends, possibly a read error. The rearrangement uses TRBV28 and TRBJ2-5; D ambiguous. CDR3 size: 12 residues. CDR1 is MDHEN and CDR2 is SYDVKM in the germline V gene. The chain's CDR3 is CASSSMEETQYF. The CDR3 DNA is TGTGCCAGCAGCTCCATGGAAGAAACCCAGTACTTC.

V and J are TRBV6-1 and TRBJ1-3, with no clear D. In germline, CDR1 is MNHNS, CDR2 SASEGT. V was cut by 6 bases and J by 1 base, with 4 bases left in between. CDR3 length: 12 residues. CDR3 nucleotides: TGTGCCAGCAGACAATCTGGAAACACCATATATTTT. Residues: CASRQSGNTIYF.

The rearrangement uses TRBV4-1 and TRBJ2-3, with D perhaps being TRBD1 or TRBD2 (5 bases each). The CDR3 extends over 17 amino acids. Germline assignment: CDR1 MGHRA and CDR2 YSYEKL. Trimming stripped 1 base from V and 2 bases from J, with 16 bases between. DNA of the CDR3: TGCGCCAGCAGCCAAGCCGGGACCGCAATCTTCACAGATACGCAGTATTTT. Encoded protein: CASSQAGTAIFTDTQYF.

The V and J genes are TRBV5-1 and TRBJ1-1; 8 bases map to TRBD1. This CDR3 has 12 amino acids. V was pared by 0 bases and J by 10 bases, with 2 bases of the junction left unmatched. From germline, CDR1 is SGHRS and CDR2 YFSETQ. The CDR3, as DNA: TGCGCCAGCAGCTTGGTTGGGACAGGAGCTTTCTTT. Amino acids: CASSLVGTGAFF.